Listed below are T cell receptor beta chains from one sample, sequenced in a study of blood T cell repertoires in COVID-19. Clones were sequenced by immunoSEQ multiplex PCR, and TCRdb holds only the in-frame ones, with some missing. Seen here are around 500,000 clones, 75% to 90% observed once, and the top ten hold about 3%. The sample was peripheral blood. The source of these receptors is a human donor in a cohort sampled during active COVID-19. CDR3s include the opening cysteine and the closing phenylalanine or tryptophan. Fields, in order: D gene, clone size, V gene, J gene, CDR3 protein, CDR3 DNA. D genes are given only for firm matches. The size of a clone is reported for some rows only, either as once, few or many, or as a class for expanded clones.

d_call: TRBD2
clone_size: NA
v_call: TRBV6-5
j_call: TRBJ2-3
cdr3_aa: CASNVAGGPSDTQYF
cdr3_nt: TGTGCCAGCAACGTAGCGGGAGGGCCCTCGGATACGCAGTATTTT

d_call: NA
clone_size: NA
v_call: TRBV4-1
j_call: TRBJ2-7
cdr3_aa: CASSQDLRQGLAPTSYEQYF
cdr3_nt: TGCGCCAGCAGCCAAGATCTCAGGCAGGGTTTGGCGCCGACCTCCTACGAGCAGTACTTC

d_call: NA
clone_size: few
v_call: TRBV9
j_call: TRBJ2-2
cdr3_aa: CASSVVGGTGSGSGELFF
cdr3_nt: TGTGCCAGCAGCGTAGTAGGAGGAACGGGGTCCGGCTCCGGGGAGCTGTTTTTT

d_call: TRBD2
clone_size: NA
v_call: TRBV4-1
j_call: TRBJ2-5
cdr3_aa: CASSHLGTSGTQETQYF
cdr3_nt: TGCGCCAGCAGCCACCTAGGGACTAGCGGGACCCAAGAGACCCAGTACTTC

d_call: TRBD2
clone_size: NA
v_call: TRBV7-3
j_call: TRBJ2-1
cdr3_aa: CASSLAGTSYNEQFF
cdr3_nt: TGTGCCAGCAGCCTAGCGGGAACCTCCTACAATGAGCAGTTCTTC

d_call: TRBD1
clone_size: NA
v_call: TRBV7-3
j_call: TRBJ1-1
cdr3_aa: CASSKDRGLEAFF
cdr3_nt: TGTGCCAGCAGCAAGGACAGGGGGCTGGAGGCTTTCTTT

d_call: NA
clone_size: NA
v_call: TRBV5-3
j_call: TRBJ1-2
cdr3_aa: CARSLQGYTF
cdr3_nt: TGTGCCAGAAGCTTGCAGGGCTACACCTTC

d_call: TRBD1
clone_size: NA
v_call: TRBV27
j_call: TRBJ1-2
cdr3_aa: CASSLWDRGPYGYTF
cdr3_nt: TGTGCCAGCAGTTTATGGGACAGGGGCCCCTATGGCTACACCTTC

d_call: NA
clone_size: once
v_call: TRBV9
j_call: TRBJ1-3
cdr3_aa: CASSGRQLGSGNTIYF
cdr3_nt: TGTGCCAGCAGCGGACGACAGTTAGGCTCTGGAAACACCATATATTTT

d_call: TRBD1
clone_size: NA
v_call: TRBV27
j_call: TRBJ1-2
cdr3_aa: CASSLSPGGIYGYTF
cdr3_nt: TGTGCCAGCAGTTTATCCCCAGGGGGCATCTATGGCTACACCTTC

d_call: TRBD1
clone_size: NA
v_call: TRBV5-1
j_call: TRBJ1-2
cdr3_aa: CASSPQPGQLNYGYTF
cdr3_nt: TGCGCCAGCAGCCCCCAGCCGGGACAGCTTAACTATGGCTACACCTTC

d_call: TRBD1
clone_size: NA
v_call: TRBV5-6
j_call: TRBJ1-3
cdr3_aa: CASSSTGAFSGNTIYF
cdr3_nt: TGTGCCAGCAGCTCGACAGGGGCGTTCTCTGGAAACACCATATATTTT

d_call: TRBD1
clone_size: NA
v_call: TRBV30
j_call: TRBJ1-6
cdr3_aa: CAWSGDRAFGAPLHF
cdr3_nt: TGTGCCTGGAGTGGGGACAGGGCATTTGGGGCACCCCTCCACTTT

d_call: TRBD1
clone_size: NA
v_call: TRBV7-2
j_call: TRBJ1-1
cdr3_aa: CASSLRDRTTEAFF
cdr3_nt: TGTGCCAGCAGCCTACGGGACAGGACAACTGAAGCTTTCTTT

d_call: TRBD1
clone_size: NA
v_call: TRBV19
j_call: TRBJ2-7
cdr3_aa: CASSIEGQGGEQYF
cdr3_nt: TGTGCCAGTAGTATAGAAGGACAGGGTGGCGAGCAGTACTTC

d_call: TRBD2
clone_size: NA
v_call: TRBV29-1
j_call: TRBJ2-1
cdr3_aa: CSVEWGAGGGNEQFF
cdr3_nt: TGCAGCGTTGAATGGGGGGCGGGAGGAGGCAATGAGCAGTTCTTC

d_call: TRBD2
clone_size: once
v_call: TRBV18
j_call: TRBJ2-5
cdr3_aa: CASSPPAGRETQYF
cdr3_nt: TGTGCCAGCTCACCACCAGCGGGGCGGGAGACCCAGTACTTC

d_call: NA
clone_size: NA
v_call: TRBV6-6
j_call: TRBJ1-6
cdr3_aa: CASSYQGSYNSPLHF
cdr3_nt: TGTGCCAGCAGTTACCAGGGGTCCTATAATTCACCCCTCCACTTT

d_call: TRBD1
clone_size: NA
v_call: TRBV19
j_call: TRBJ1-4
cdr3_aa: CASSTRQGANEKLFF
cdr3_nt: TGTGCCAGTAGTACCCGACAGGGGGCTAATGAAAAACTGTTTTTT

d_call: TRBD1
clone_size: few
v_call: TRBV29-1
j_call: TRBJ2-2
cdr3_aa: CSVEIGRGTGNTGELFF
cdr3_nt: TGCAGCGTTGAAATAGGGAGAGGGACAGGGAATACCGGGGAGCTGTTTTTT

d_call: TRBD1
clone_size: NA
v_call: TRBV11-3
j_call: TRBJ2-5
cdr3_aa: CASSGRKGAQNQYF
cdr3_nt: TGTGCCAGCAGCGGTCGAAAGGGGGCGCAGAACCAGTACTTC

d_call: NA
clone_size: NA
v_call: TRBV9
j_call: TRBJ2-7
cdr3_aa: CASSADDGLAYEQYF
cdr3_nt: TGTGCCAGCAGCGCGGATGATGGACTTGCCTACGAGCAGTACTTC

d_call: NA
clone_size: NA
v_call: TRBV5-1
j_call: TRBJ2-3
cdr3_aa: CASSPRVASTDTQYF
cdr3_nt: TGCGCCAGCAGCCCCCGGGTAGCGTCGACAGATACGCAGTATTTT

d_call: NA
clone_size: few
v_call: TRBV9
j_call: TRBJ2-7
cdr3_aa: CASSARTAFTEQYF
cdr3_nt: TGTGCCAGCAGCGCGAGGACAGCTTTTACCGAGCAGTACTTC

d_call: TRBD1
clone_size: once
v_call: TRBV18
j_call: TRBJ1-2
cdr3_aa: CASSPTGGGYGYTF
cdr3_nt: TGTGCCAGCTCACCGACAGGGGGCGGTTATGGCTACACCTTC

d_call: NA
clone_size: NA
v_call: TRBV7-8
j_call: TRBJ2-3
cdr3_aa: CASSSRLAGLDTQYF
cdr3_nt: TGTGCCAGCAGCTCTCGACTGGCGGGATTAGATACGCAGTATTTT

d_call: NA
clone_size: NA
v_call: TRBV30
j_call: TRBJ1-1
cdr3_aa: CAWSKLRAEAFF
cdr3_nt: TGTGCCTGGAGCAAATTAAGAGCTGAAGCTTTCTTT

d_call: NA
clone_size: NA
v_call: TRBV12-5
j_call: TRBJ2-1
cdr3_aa: CASGSGDKSNEQFF
cdr3_nt: TGTGCTAGTGGTTCTGGGGACAAGAGCAATGAGCAGTTCTTC

d_call: TRBD2
clone_size: NA
v_call: TRBV7-9
j_call: TRBJ2-3
cdr3_aa: CASSFSTSGGSTDTQYF
cdr3_nt: TGTGCCAGCAGCTTTTCGACCAGCGGGGGTAGCACAGATACGCAGTATTTT

d_call: TRBD1
clone_size: NA
v_call: TRBV15
j_call: TRBJ2-7
cdr3_aa: CATQRRQGAREQYF
cdr3_nt: TGTGCCACCCAACGGAGACAGGGGGCGCGGGAGCAGTACTTC

d_call: TRBD1
clone_size: NA
v_call: TRBV11-3
j_call: TRBJ2-5
cdr3_aa: CASSSGQGGETQYF
cdr3_nt: TGTGCCAGCAGCTCCGGACAGGGGGGGGAGACCCAGTACTTC

d_call: TRBD1
clone_size: NA
v_call: TRBV27
j_call: TRBJ2-7
cdr3_aa: CASSRGGTEQYF
cdr3_nt: TGTGCCAGCAGTAGAGGGGGCACCGAGCAGTACTTC

d_call: NA
clone_size: NA
v_call: TRBV6-4
j_call: TRBJ2-1
cdr3_aa: CASSENSRNEQFF
cdr3_nt: TGTGCCAGCAGTGAGAACTCCCGGAATGAGCAGTTCTTC

d_call: NA
clone_size: NA
v_call: TRBV6-2/TRBV6-3
j_call: TRBJ2-5
cdr3_aa: CASSFIGGPQETQYF
cdr3_nt: TGTGCCAGCAGTTTTATCGGGGGACCCCAAGAGACCCAGTACTTC

d_call: NA
clone_size: NA
v_call: TRBV29-1
j_call: TRBJ1-5
cdr3_aa: CSVGQLGQPQHF
cdr3_nt: TGCAGCGTGGGGCAGTTGGGTCAGCCCCAGCATTTT

d_call: NA
clone_size: NA
v_call: TRBV2
j_call: TRBJ2-2
cdr3_aa: CACFGRDSSLITGELFF
cdr3_nt: TGTGCCTGTTTTGGGCGGGACAGCTCGCTAATCACCGGGGAGCTGTTTTTT

d_call: NA
clone_size: NA
v_call: TRBV5-1
j_call: TRBJ2-1
cdr3_aa: CASSLGGSRPGDEQFF
cdr3_nt: TGCGCCAGCAGCTTGGGTGGGAGTCGGCCTGGAGATGAGCAGTTCTTC

d_call: TRBD1
clone_size: few
v_call: TRBV20-1
j_call: TRBJ2-7
cdr3_aa: CSADRAYEQYF
cdr3_nt: TGCAGTGCGGACAGGGCGTACGAGCAGTACTTC

d_call: TRBD2
clone_size: NA
v_call: TRBV19
j_call: TRBJ2-2
cdr3_aa: CASSIPQGSGRQSAGELFF
cdr3_nt: TGTGCCAGTAGTATCCCTCAGGGTAGCGGGAGACAGAGCGCCGGGGAGCTGTTTTTT

d_call: NA
clone_size: NA
v_call: TRBV19
j_call: TRBJ1-5
cdr3_aa: CASSMTEDQPQHF
cdr3_nt: TGTGCCAGTAGTATGACGGAGGATCAGCCCCAGCATTTT

d_call: NA
clone_size: NA
v_call: TRBV5-1
j_call: TRBJ2-3
cdr3_aa: CASSFVPGEGTDTQYF
cdr3_nt: TGCGCCAGCAGCTTTGTCCCAGGGGAAGGCACAGATACGCAGTATTTT

d_call: TRBD2
clone_size: NA
v_call: TRBV5-6
j_call: TRBJ2-3
cdr3_aa: CASSSGTRRSTDTQYF
cdr3_nt: TGTGCCAGCAGCTCCGGGACTAGGAGGTCCACAGATACGCAGTATTTT

d_call: NA
clone_size: NA
v_call: TRBV6-5
j_call: TRBJ1-5
cdr3_aa: CASSYEQFHQPQHF
cdr3_nt: TGTGCCAGCAGTTATGAACAGTTCCATCAGCCCCAGCATTTT